This T cell receptor (beta chain) came from a study of T cells in localized non-small cell lung cancer. General study findings and limits: In uninvolved adjacent lung, T cell clonality reached its highest value, exceeding tumor. Increased T cell density in blood showed an association with longer overall survival.

Using immunoSEQ multiplex PCR, the repertoire was profiled, and TCRdb retains in-frame clones only, with some absent. The sample lists roughly 23,000 clones, 70% to 90% occurring once. Concerning this clone: The antigen is undetermined.

Germline V gene sequence: CDR1 SNHLY, CDR2 FYNNEI. This CDR3 comprises 12 residues. With 5 bases removed from V and 6 bases from J, the gap between germline ends came to 10 bases. The receptor was derived from a male donor at least 60 years old with stage I squamous cell lung carcinoma. The genes are TRBV2 and TRBJ1-2; TRBD1 might be the D (5 bases). The sample was peripheral blood, taken before any cancer treatment. The CDR3 region has the DNA TGTGCCAGCAGTTATCGGGGACATGGCTACACCTTC. This gives the protein CASSYRGHGYTF.